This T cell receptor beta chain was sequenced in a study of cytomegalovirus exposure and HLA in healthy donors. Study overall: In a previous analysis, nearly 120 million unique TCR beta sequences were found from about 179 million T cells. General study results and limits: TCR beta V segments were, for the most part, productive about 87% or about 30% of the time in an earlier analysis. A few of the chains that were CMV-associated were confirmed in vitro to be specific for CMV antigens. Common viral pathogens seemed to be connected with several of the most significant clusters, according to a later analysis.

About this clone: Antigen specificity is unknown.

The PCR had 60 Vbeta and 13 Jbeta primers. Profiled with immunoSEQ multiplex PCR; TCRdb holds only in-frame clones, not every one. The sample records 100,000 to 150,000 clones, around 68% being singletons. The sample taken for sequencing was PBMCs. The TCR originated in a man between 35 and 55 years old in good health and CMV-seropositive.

CDR3 DNA sequence: TGTGCCAGCAGTGAAGTGGGGGGGCGAGCTTTCTTT. Protein sequence: CASSEVGGRAFF. The chain employs TRBV6-4 and TRBJ1-1, with D possibly matching TRBD1 (6 bases). Deletions cut 3 bases from V and 10 bases from J, with 12 bases between. Germline V gene data show CDR1 as MRHNA and CDR2 as SNTAGT. CDR3 length equals 12 residues.